The clone carrying this T cell receptor beta chain was seen many times. The source of the sample is a study of neurological immune-mediated disorders. The cDNA was generated by 5'RACE with 10-nucleotide random UMIs. Each CDR3 protein is one row after TCRdb ran MiXCR on the 5' RACE reads. The repertoire holds some 41,000 distinct CDR3 sequences, roughly 2.5% seen once, with about 12% in the top ten. The germline CDR1 and CDR2 sequences are SGHRS and YFSETQ. CDR3 length: 15 amino acids. Trimming cost V 2 bases and J 8 bases, with 19 bases left between them. V gene TRBV5-1 combines with J gene TRBJ1-1; D possibly corresponds to TRBD1 (5 bases). The TCR was taken from a man aged 30 to 39 with multiple sclerosis. The specimen was PBMCs. The CDR3 loop reads CASSLGGGDLEEAFF. The CDR3 DNA follows: TGCGCCAGCAGCTTAGGTGGCGGGGACTTGGAAGAAGCTTTCTTT.